The next 24 T cell receptor beta chains were all read from a single sample in a study of blood T cell dynamics during melanoma immunotherapy. Assay: immunoSEQ multiplex PCR; the TCRdb copy retains only in-frame clones and omits some. The table shows about 14,000 clones, with 80% to 90% occurring only once. Time point of the sample: pre-treatment baseline. Sequenced here: blood, sampled from a patient treated with checkpoint blockade. The source of these receptors is a human donor with melanoma.

The chain employs TRBV10-1 and TRBJ1-5; D gene uncertain. V lost 11 bases, J lost 1 base, and 15 bases lay in between. CDR1 is WNHNN and CDR2 is SYGVQD in the germline V gene (reference sequence). The CDR3 loop spans 14 amino acids. The CDR3 bases are TGCGCCCGTTCCGGAGTGGACAGCAATCAGCCCCAGCATTTT. It codes for CARSGVDSNQPQHF.

The chain has TRBV7-2 and TRBJ1-1, with D unclear. Germline CDR1 SGHTA, CDR2 FQGNSA. The CDR3 covers 13 residues. Between the trimmed V and J ends, which lost 3 bases and 4 bases, there was a span of 9 bases. CDR3 sequence reads: CASSFRAPTEAFF. CDR3 bases: TGTGCCAGCAGCTTTCGGGCACCCACTGAAGCTTTCTTT. Together with reference TRBV7-2 and TRBJ1-1, the CDR3 gives the full variable domain: GAGVSQSPSNKVTEKGKDVELRCDPISGHTALYWYRQSLGQGLEFLIYFQGNSAPDKSGLPSDRFSAERTGGSVSTLTIQRTQQEDSAVYLCASSFRAPTEAFFGQGTRLTVV.

The sample holds a few counts of this clone. This sequence joins TRBV5-4 and TRBJ1-2; 10 nucleotides line up with TRBD1. The CDR3 is 15 amino acids. From germline, CDR1 is SGHNT and CDR2 YYREEE (reference sequence). Trimming took 1 base from V and 8 from J; bases not matched to a gene: 8. The CDR3 DNA sequence: TGTGCCAGCAGCTTGTCTGCGACAGGGGGCGTGGGCTACACCTTC. Amino acids: CASSLSATGGVGYTF.

The chain combines TRBV5-6 with TRBJ2-7, with D possibly being TRBD2 (5 bases). Trimming stripped 4 bases from V and 5 bases from J, with 13 bases between. CDR3 length equals 13 residues. Germline V gene lookup returns CDR1 SGHDT and CDR2 YYEEEE. CDR3 loop: CASSAAGPHEQYV. DNA of the CDR3: TGTGCCAGCAGCGCGGCGGGTCCCCACGAGCAGTACGTC.

This sequence joins TRBV14 and TRBJ2-1, with 11 bases lining up with TRBD2. The CDR3 extends over 12 amino acids. The J segment lost 14 bases and the V segment lost 4 bases, leaving 4 bases of the junction unmatched. CDR1 and CDR2 from the germline V gene are SGHDN and FVKESK. The CDR3 DNA sequence: TGTGCCAGCAGCCTTAGCGGGGGGGTAGAGTTCTTC. Its translation is CASSLSGGVEFF.

The CDR3 DNA sequence: TGTGCCAGCAGCTTAGCCTCGGGGGACACAGATACGCAGTATTTT. It translates to CASSLASGDTDTQYF. The chain uses TRBV7-6 and TRBJ2-3, with D possibly being TRBD2 (6 bases). V was clipped by 0 bases and J by 2 bases, with 9 bases between them. The V gene's germline CDR1 is SGHVS and CDR2 FNYEAQ. The CDR3 runs 15 residues.

A single count supports this clone. The chain has TRBV2 and TRBJ1-1; D gene ambiguous. The germline V gene has CDR1 SNHLY and CDR2 FYNNEI. The V end was cut by 6 bases, the J end by 0 bases, with 11 bases between. CDR3 length equals 14 residues. This CDR3 is CASRVEGMNTEAFF. The CDR3, as DNA: TGTGCCAGCAGGGTGGAAGGCATGAACACTGAAGCTTTCTTT.

V and J are TRBV10-3 and TRBJ2-3; unclear D gene. The V and J ends lost 6 bases and 4 bases respectively, with 20 bases between them. CDR3 length: 16 residues. The germline CDR1 and CDR2 sequences are ENHRY and SYGVKD. The CDR3 loop is CAIRSSQQIPPDTQYF. CDR3 DNA: TGTGCCATCAGAAGCTCCCAGCAGATCCCCCCAGATACGCAGTATTTT.

The rearrangement joins TRBV27 to TRBJ1-2; 9 bases match TRBD1. CDR1 and CDR2 (germline): MNHEY, SMNVEV (reference sequence). The length of the CDR3 is 15 residues. V was pared by 4 bases and J by 6 bases, with 9 bases of the junction left unmatched. As DNA, the CDR3 is TGTGCCAGCAGTTCACGGGACAGGGAGGTAGATGGCTACACCTTC. This gives the protein CASSSRDREVDGYTF.

V gene TRBV15 combines with J gene TRBJ1-5, with D possibly TRBD1 on 5 matching bases. This CDR3 contains 19 residues. Germline V gene data show CDR1 as LNHNV and CDR2 as YYDKDF (reference sequence). V lost 0 bases and J lost 0, with 18 bases in between. CDR3 DNA sequence: TGTGCCACCAGCAGAGACCCCCGGGACGCACTTTATAGCAATCAGCCCCAGCATTTT. Translation gives CATSRDPRDALYSNQPQHF.

The chain is built from TRBV4-1 and TRBJ2-2; D is possibly TRBD1 (6 bases). The CDR3 spans 14 residues. Deletions cut 0 bases from V and 4 bases from J, with 6 bases between. Germline V gene data show CDR1 as MGHRA and CDR2 as YSYEKL. This CDR3 reads CASSQDRGTGELFF. The CDR3 bases are TGCGCCAGCAGCCAAGACAGGGGCACCGGGGAGCTGTTTTTT.

This clone was counted a single time. This chain connects TRBV5-4 to TRBJ1-4; 8 nucleotides line up with TRBD1. Germline CDR1 is SGHNT and CDR2 is YYREEE (reference sequence). The CDR3 is made up of 15 amino acids. V lost 3 bases, J lost 3 bases, and 4 bases stayed unmatched. CDR3 nucleotide sequence: TGTGCCAGCAGCTCAGAGACAGGGGCTAATGAAAAACTGTTTTTT. Amino acid sequence: CASSSETGANEKLFF.

DNA for the CDR3: TGTGCCAGCAGCTTCAAGGGACAGGGGAATTCACCCCTCCACTTT. Its translation: CASSFKGQGNSPLHF. The chain joins TRBV11-1 to TRBJ1-6; 10 bases fit TRBD1. Germline CDR1 and CDR2: SGHAT and FQDESV (reference sequence). The trim removed 3 bases at V and 7 bases at J, leaving 3 bases unmatched. The CDR3 totals 15 residues.

This chain uses TRBV19 with TRBJ2-2; 9 bases are a match to TRBD2. CDR1 is LNHDA and CDR2 is SQIVND in the germline V gene (reference sequence). This CDR3 has 16 amino acids. V lost 7 bases, J lost 7 bases, and 13 bases stayed unmatched. CDR3 residues: CASTPGQSGGFGELFF. The CDR3 bases are TGTGCCAGTACCCCAGGCCAAAGCGGGGGGTTCGGGGAGCTGTTTTTT.

The gene calls are TRBV30 and TRBJ1-6, with 8 bases matching TRBD1. Per germline, CDR1 GTSNPN and CDR2 SVGIG (reference sequence). There are 15 residues in the CDR3. V lost 5 bases and J lost 9; bases outside the gene matches: 12. The CDR3 protein is CAWGGQVLSGSPLHF. The CDR3 DNA is TGTGCCTGGGGGGGACAGGTTTTATCCGGTTCACCCCTCCACTTT. Supplemented by reference TRBV30 and TRBJ1-6, the full variable domain reads SQTIHQWPATLVQPVGSPLSLECTVEGTSNPNLYWYRQAAGRGLQLLFYSVGIGQISSEVPQNLSASRPQDRQFILSSKKLLLSDSGFYLCAWGGQVLSGSPLHFGNGTRLTVT.

The chain combines TRBV7-2 with TRBJ1-1, with D unclear. The CDR3 is 13 amino acids. CDR1 is SGHTA, CDR2 FQGNSA, per germline. Trimming stripped 4 bases from V and 0 bases from J, with 6 bases between. CDR3 in DNA: TGTGCCAGCAGCTCCATAGTGAACACTGAAGCTTTCTTT. Its protein product is CASSSIVNTEAFF.

The genes are TRBV6-5 and TRBJ1-1, with a tentative D call TRBD1 (6 bases). V lost 8 bases to trimming and J lost 7 bases, with 17 bases between them. CDR3 length equals 13 residues. Germline assignment: CDR1 MNHEY and CDR2 SVGAGI. CDR3 bases: TGTGCCAGCCGGGGGCGCGGGGGCGGTGAAGCTTTCTTT. Residues: CASRGRGGGEAFF.

This clone was counted a single time. The chain recombines TRBV9 with TRBJ1-5; tentatively, D is TRBD1 (6 bases). Per the germline V gene, CDR1 is SGDLS and CDR2 is YYNGEE. The CDR3 sequence is 13 residues long. V was clipped by 8 bases and J by 4 bases, with 13 bases between them. CDR3 sequence (DNA): TGTGCCAGAACGGAGGGGGTAAATCAGCCCCAGCATTTT. Translation: CARTEGVNQPQHF.

The V gene is TRBV29-1, the J gene TRBJ1-1, with D possibly TRBD1 on 5 matching bases. In germline, CDR1 is SQVTM, CDR2 ANQGSEA. The V end lost 8 bases, the J end lost 3 bases, and 16 bases lay between the germline ends. The CDR3 is made up of 13 amino acids. The CDR3 loop reads CSIRVDVHTEAFF. The CDR3 DNA sequence: TGCAGCATCAGGGTCGATGTTCACACTGAAGCTTTCTTT.

The chain employs TRBV11-2 and TRBJ1-4; D possibly corresponds to TRBD1 (6 bases). Germline lookup yields CDR1 SGHAT and CDR2 FQNNGV. V dropped 7 bases and J dropped 10 bases, with 28 bases sitting between them. The CDR3 covers 17 residues. CDR3 in amino acids: CASNSQRGGGKGGKLFF. CDR3 DNA sequence: TGTGCCAGCAACTCTCAAAGAGGGGGGGGTAAGGGAGGAAAACTGTTTTTT.

The V and J genes are TRBV7-2 and TRBJ2-7; 11 bases line up with TRBD1. The CDR3 is made up of 16 amino acids. The trim removed 5 bases at V and 6 bases at J, leaving 12 bases unmatched. Germline assignment: CDR1 SGHTA and CDR2 FQGNSA. CDR3 DNA sequence: TGTGCCAGCAGCCCAGGACAGGGGGCCCTGGTAGGCGAGCAGTACTTC. Its translation: CASSPGQGALVGEQYF.

The chain combines TRBV11-2 with TRBJ2-5; D ambiguous. The germline gives CDR1 SGHAT, CDR2 FQNNGV. The CDR3 consists of 14 residues. With 5 bases removed from V and 3 bases from J, the gap between germline ends came to 13 bases. Here the CDR3 DNA reads TGTGCCAGCAGCGTAGCCTCGGCGGAAGAGACCCAGTACTTC. Its protein is CASSVASAEETQYF.

V is TRBV6-5 and J is TRBJ1-5; D remains unclear. Looked up from germline, CDR1 is MNHEY and CDR2 is SVGAGI. V lost 5 bases and J 1 base, leaving 12 bases between the germline ends. The CDR3 length is 15 residues. The CDR3 nucleotides read TGTGCCAGCAGTCCATCCCTGGGAAGCAATCAGCCCCAGCATTTT. Residues: CASSPSLGSNQPQHF.

The sample holds a few counts of this clone. The V call is TRBV5-1, the J call TRBJ1-6; D remains unclear. Germline V gene sequence: CDR1 SGHRS, CDR2 YFSETQ. V dropped 0 bases and J dropped 7 bases, with 14 bases sitting between them. CDR3 length: 16 amino acids. The CDR3 region is CASSLEAALGNSPLHF. Written as DNA, the CDR3 is TGCGCCAGCAGCTTGGAGGCTGCCCTGGGGAATTCACCCCTCCACTTT.